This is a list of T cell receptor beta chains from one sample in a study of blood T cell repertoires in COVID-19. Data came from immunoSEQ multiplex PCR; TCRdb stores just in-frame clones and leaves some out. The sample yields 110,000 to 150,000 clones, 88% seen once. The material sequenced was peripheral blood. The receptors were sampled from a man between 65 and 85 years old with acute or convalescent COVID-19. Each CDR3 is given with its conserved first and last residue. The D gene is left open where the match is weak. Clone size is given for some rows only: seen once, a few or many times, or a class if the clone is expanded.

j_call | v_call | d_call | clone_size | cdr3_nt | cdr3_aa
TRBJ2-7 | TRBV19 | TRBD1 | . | TGTGCCAGTAGTCCAAAGCTCGGGACAGAGACCTACGAGCAGTACTTC | CASSPKLGTETYEQYF
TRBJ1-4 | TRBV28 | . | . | TGTGCCAGCAGTTTGGTGGGGGGGCGGGAAAAACTGTTTTTT | CASSLVGGREKLFF
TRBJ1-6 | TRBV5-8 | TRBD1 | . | TGTGCCAGCAGCGGCGTCGGGACAGGGGATTCACCCCTCCACTTT | CASSGVGTGDSPLHF
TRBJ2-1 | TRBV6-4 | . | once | TGTGCCAGCAGTGACTCGAACGGGGCAGGGGACGATGAGCAGTTCTTC | CASSDSNGAGDDEQFF
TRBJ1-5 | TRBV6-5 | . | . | TGTGCCAGCAGTTACATGGGCAGCCAGCCCCAGCATTTT | CASSYMGSQPQHF
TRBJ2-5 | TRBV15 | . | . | TGTGCCACCAGCAGAGTGGGCTCAAGGGAGACCCAGTACTTC | CATSRVGSRETQYF
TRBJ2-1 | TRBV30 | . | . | TGTGCCTGGAAGTCAAGGTACAGGGCTAACAATGAGCAGTTCTTC | CAWKSRYRANNEQFF
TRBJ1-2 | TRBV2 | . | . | TGTGCCAGCAGTGAAGGGGGCTCCATTCTTGTCTACACCTTC | CASSEGGSILVYTF
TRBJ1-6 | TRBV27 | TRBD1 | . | TGTGCCAGCAGTTGGGACAGCTTTAATTCACCCCTCCACTTT | CASSWDSFNSPLHF
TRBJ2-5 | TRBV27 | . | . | TGTGCCAGCAGTTTATACGCCTTAGGAGGAGAGACCCAGTACTTC | CASSLYALGGETQYF